Listed below are T cell receptor beta chains from one sample, sequenced in a study of blood T cell repertoires in COVID-19. Assay: immunoSEQ multiplex PCR; the TCRdb copy retains only in-frame clones and omits some. This sample has under 300,000 clones; roughly nine tenths occur once, and the top ten carry less than 8%. Sample: peripheral blood. Receptor source: a man between 60 and 75 years old with acute or convalescent COVID-19. Both conserved end residues are part of each CDR3. The order of the fields is CDR3 length, J gene, D gene, V gene, clone size, CDR3 DNA, CDR3 protein. D genes are given only for firm matches. Not every row has a clone size; where given, it reads once, few, many or a size class.

18 | TRBJ2-3 | TRBD2 | TRBV3-1/TRBV3-2 | NA | TGTGCCAGCAGCCAAGCGCGGGAGGGCGGGCTGGGCACAGATACGCAGTATTTT | CASSQAREGGLGTDTQYF
15 | TRBJ2-1 | TRBD2 | TRBV11-3 | NA | TGTGCCAGCAGCTTCCGCGGGAGCGGGCTAAATGAGCAGTTCTTC | CASSFRGSGLNEQFF
15 | TRBJ2-7 | TRBD2 | TRBV19 | NA | TGTGCCAGTAGTATAGGCACTAGCGGCTCCTACGAGCAGTACTTC | CASSIGTSGSYEQYF
14 | TRBJ1-2 | NA | TRBV5-4 | NA | TGTGCCAGCAGCCTTCCTCGGGGTAACTATGGCTACACCTTC | CASSLPRGNYGYTF
16 | TRBJ2-5 | TRBD2 | TRBV7-6 | once | TGTGCCAGCAGCGGATTGGTACTAGCGCGGCAAGAGACCCAGTACTTC | CASSGLVLARQETQYF
16 | TRBJ2-1 | TRBD2 | TRBV11-1 | NA | TGTGCCAGCGCCGAGGCTAGCGGGTCCTCCTACAATGAGCAGTTCTTC | CASAEASGSSYNEQFF
13 | TRBJ2-3 | NA | TRBV7-2 | NA | TGTGCCAGCGAATTCTCGGGCACAGATACGCAGTATTTT | CASEFSGTDTQYF
13 | TRBJ1-1 | NA | TRBV2 | NA | TGTGCCAGCAATGTCTACAGTGGGACTGAAGCTTTCTTT | CASNVYSGTEAFF
13 | TRBJ1-1 | NA | TRBV6-6 | NA | TGTGCCAGCACAAGGGAGGTGGGCACTGAAGCTTTCTTT | CASTREVGTEAFF
14 | TRBJ1-1 | TRBD1 | TRBV11-1 | once | TGTGCCAGCAGCCTGGACAGGGTGAACACTGAAGCTTTCTTT | CASSLDRVNTEAFF
14 | TRBJ2-2 | TRBD1 | TRBV10-3 | NA | TGTGCCATCAGAGGACAGGGGAGGACCGGGGAGCTGTTTTTT | CAIRGQGRTGELFF
14 | TRBJ1-3 | NA | TRBV6-5 | NA | TGTGCCAGCAGTTACTCGCGGGCCGGAAACACCATATATTTT | CASSYSRAGNTIYF
14 | TRBJ2-1 | TRBD2 | TRBV19 | once | TGTGCCAGTACTATCACTAGCGCCACCAATGAGCAGTTCTTC | CASTITSATNEQFF
11 | TRBJ2-1 | NA | TRBV28 | once | TGTGCCAGCAGCCCCCGGGAGGAGCAGTTCTTC | CASSPREEQFF
14 | TRBJ2-6 | NA | TRBV7-9 | NA | TGTGCCAGCAGACAGACCTCTGGGGCCAACGTCCTGACTTTC | CASRQTSGANVLTF
13 | TRBJ1-2 | NA | TRBV28 | NA | TGTGCCAGCAGTTTTCCAGGGGCAGCTGGCTACACCTTC | CASSFPGAAGYTF
15 | TRBJ2-1 | TRBD1 | TRBV5-4 | NA | TGTGCCAGCAGCTTGGCGACAGGGGGCTTCAATGAGCAGTTCTTC | CASSLATGGFNEQFF
18 | TRBJ1-2 | TRBD1 | TRBV5-1 | NA | TGCGCCAGCAGCACCACCGGGACAGGAGATGAGGCGGACTATGGCTACACCTTC | CASSTTGTGDEADYGYTF
16 | TRBJ2-7 | TRBD2 | TRBV5-6 | NA | TGTGCCAGCAGCTTGGCACTAGCGGGTGGAGTGGTCGAGCAGTACTTC | CASSLALAGGVVEQYF
13 | TRBJ1-5 | NA | TRBV19 | NA | TGTGCCAGTAGTGAAGCCCTCTATCAGCCCCAGCATTTT | CASSEALYQPQHF
16 | TRBJ1-5 | TRBD1 | TRBV24-1 | NA | TGTGCCACCAGTGATTCCGGGACAGGGGAGAGACAGCCCCAGCATTTT | CATSDSGTGERQPQHF
16 | TRBJ2-1 | TRBD2 | TRBV19 | NA | TGTGCCAGTAGTTCCCCCGGACTAGCGGGAGTCAATGAGCAGTTCTTC | CASSSPGLAGVNEQFF
17 | TRBJ1-5 | TRBD1 | TRBV19 | NA | TGTGCCAGTAGCGCCAGGACAGGGGTCTATAGCAATCAGCCCCAGCATTTT | CASSARTGVYSNQPQHF
15 | TRBJ1-5 | NA | TRBV25-1 | few | TGTGCCAGCAGTCCCTTTGGACAGTTCGGTCAGCCCCAGCATTTT | CASSPFGQFGQPQHF
16 | TRBJ1-2 | TRBD1 | TRBV28 | NA | TGTGCCAGCAGCTTAAGGTCGCAGGGGGCGGGCTATGGCTACACCTTC | CASSLRSQGAGYGYTF
11 | TRBJ1-2 | NA | TRBV4-2 | few | TGTGCCAGCGGGGGGGGCTATGGCTACACCTTC | CASGGGYGYTF
16 | TRBJ1-3 | NA | TRBV11-2 | NA | TGTGCCAGCAGCTTAACTACCCGGGGATCTGGAAACACCATATATTTT | CASSLTTRGSGNTIYF
17 | TRBJ2-2 | TRBD2 | TRBV13 | NA | TGTGCCAGCAGACCCCGACTAGCGGGACTCAACACCGGGGAGCTGTTTTTT | CASRPRLAGLNTGELFF
19 | TRBJ2-6 | TRBD2 | TRBV27 | NA | TGTGCCAGCAGTTCCCCGGGGGGGGGCGCTTTAGCTGGGGCCAACGTCCTGACTTTC | CASSSPGGGALAGANVLTF